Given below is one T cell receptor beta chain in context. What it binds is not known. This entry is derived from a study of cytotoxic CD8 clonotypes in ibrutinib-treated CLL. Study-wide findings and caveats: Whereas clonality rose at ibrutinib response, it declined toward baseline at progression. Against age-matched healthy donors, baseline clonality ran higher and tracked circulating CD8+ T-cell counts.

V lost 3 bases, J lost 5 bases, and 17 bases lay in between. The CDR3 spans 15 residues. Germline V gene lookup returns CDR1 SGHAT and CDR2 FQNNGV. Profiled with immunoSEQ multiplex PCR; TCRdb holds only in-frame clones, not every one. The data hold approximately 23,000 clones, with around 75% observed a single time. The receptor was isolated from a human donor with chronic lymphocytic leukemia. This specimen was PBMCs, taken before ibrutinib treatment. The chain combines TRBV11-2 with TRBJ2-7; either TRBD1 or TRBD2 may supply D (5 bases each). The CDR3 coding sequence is TGTGCCAGCAGCTTGGGGCCCTCATCGGGGAACGAGCAGTACTTC. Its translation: CASSLGPSSGNEQYF.